Reported below is one T cell receptor beta chain. This sample is part of a study of blood T cells in healthy people across ages. The CDR3 runs to 16 residues. V shed 5 bases and J 7 bases; nucleotides not matched to a gene: 15. Germline V gene lookup returns CDR1 LGHDT and CDR2 YNNKEL (reference sequence). Primers used in a second PCR of about 7 to 12 cycles were a sample-barcoded 5' primer and a J-beta primer mix. A single record per CDR3 protein comes from TCRdb applying MiXCR to the 5' RACE reads. The repertoire holds 600,000 or so distinct CDR3 sequences, with about 30% as singletons. What was sequenced was blood. The sequence came from a woman of 80 years or more in good health. The chain couples TRBV3-1 to TRBJ2-7; 9 bases line up with TRBD2. CDR3 sequence reads: CASSEQIAGAYNEQYF. The DNA for the CDR3 is TGTGCCAGCAGCGAACAAATAGCGGGGGCTTACAATGAGCAGTACTTC.